This TCR beta chain was observed in a study of preoperative IRX-2 immunotherapy in early breast cancer. The assay was immunoSEQ multiplex PCR, and TCRdb's table has in-frame clones only and misses some. This sample yields 40,000 to 50,000 clones, of which 70% to 80% are seen a single time; 0.95% to 1.5% belongs to the top ten. Treatment indicated: preoperative locoregional IRX-2 cytokine immunotherapy. This phase Ib study tested locoregional IRX-2 cytokine immunotherapy given before surgery. The V and J ends lost 6 bases and 4 bases respectively, with 16 bases between them. Germline CDR1 is LNHNV and CDR2 is YYDKDF (reference sequence). The CDR3 sequence is 14 residues long.

The TCR sequence derives from a human donor with breast cancer. The rearrangement links TRBV15 to TRBJ2-7, with D maybe TRBD1 (6 bases). The source material was tumor tissue, sampled after IRX-2 immunotherapy. The CDR3: CATSETIRGYEQYF. CDR3 bases: TGTGCCACCAGTGAGACGATCAGGGGATACGAGCAGTACTTC.